This T cell receptor beta chain was identified during a study of cytomegalovirus exposure and HLA in healthy donors (dated by TCRdb to about 2017). For the study in its entirety: An earlier analysis of 587 of the donors reported 276 Gb of sequence data and about 120 million unique TCR beta sequences obtained from about 180 million T cells. An early release that covered about 600 HLA-typed donors contained around 300 gigabases of sequencing data and about 93 million unique TCR sequences. Of the approximately 400 genotyped donors, approximately 82% fell in the genetic ancestry cluster associated with self-reported Caucasian donors. The study aimed to test whether signatures of past pathogen exposure could be identified by cataloging public T cell receptors. The study profiled the T cell repertoires of around 700 subjects by immunosequencing and related them to cytomegalovirus serostatus. In addition to the first cohort of approximately 670 subjects, a separate validation cohort of 100 to 150 different subjects was used. To predict cytomegalovirus infection status, the study combined high-throughput TCR immunosequencing, statistical association of individual TCRs with disease status, and machine learning. To study patterns of TCR occurrence, a later analysis re-analyzed previously published TCR beta repertoires from 700 or so donors and added high-resolution HLA genotyping. The later analysis used no new phenotypic data to find candidate immune exposures, relying instead on TCR beta sequences and their occurrence across donors. An earlier analysis of approximately 500 of the donors applied high-throughput TCR beta sequencing to assess whether each TCR beta V gene segment acted as functional or pseudogenic. Alongside the repertoire data, information on donor age, sex, ethnicity and CMV serostatus was compiled. A later genetic analysis used genome-wide SNP genotypes for about 65% of the roughly 700 donors, treating that subset as a discovery cohort. Every repertoire in the discovery cohort had been generated on one and the same sequencing platform. Class I and class II HLA loci were covered by the typing at four-digit resolution. Typing coverage differed by locus: A, B, C, DRB1 and DQB1 were typed in about 620-640 donors, DQA1 in 500 to 550, DPA1 in 606, and DPB1 in 450 to 490. Because of strong linkage in the cohort, a few DR-DQ haplotypes were treated as single units for association and clustering. Among about 400 genotyped donors of the cohort, an average of about 220,000 unique TCR beta nucleotide sequences was sequenced per donor, of which about 18% were non-productive.

In total, 666 healthy bone marrow donors made up the cohort. At the time of sampling, every cohort member was nominally healthy, though immune exposures that went unrecorded were likely present. The donor was CMV seropositive and was included in the group of about 290 seropositive cohort members. Every donor gave a peripheral blood sample, and the peripheral blood mononuclear cells from that sample were used for TCR beta sequencing. The Qiagen DNeasy Blood Extraction Kit was used to extract genomic DNA from the blood cell samples. Results and caveats for the whole study, not just this receptor: Most TCR sequences were observed very rarely across donors, whereas some public TCRs were present in many individuals. In the study, approximately 160 TCR beta chains were listed as associated with cytomegalovirus. A further reported finding was that TCR beta sequences accurately predicted the HLA-A and HLA-B alleles for most subjects in the first cohort. This cohort had only TCR beta chains sequenced, and the lack of alpha or paired-chain data limited which features could be detected. A later analysis found that HLA-associated TCR beta chains were more clonally expanded and had lower generation probabilities than equally common non-associated chains. Correlated functional status among segregating V segments might reflect linkage disequilibrium, but an unknown experimental factor could not be ruled out. Immune exposure information for the cohort was limited to CMV serostatus. A later analysis found that TCR association rates varied across HLA loci, with DRB1 alleles showing the most associated TCRs and HLA-C alleles the fewest. The earlier analysis of almost 600 of the donors excluded roughly 17 rarely observed V segments, including chromosome 9 orphons, because counts were too low. An association between a missense DCLRE1C variant and V-gene and J-gene trimming of TCR beta chains was found in a later genetic analysis and replicated in an independent cohort. In vitro tests confirmed that three of the cytomegalovirus-associated TCR beta chains recognize cytomegalovirus antigens. According to a later genetic analysis, donors in an Asian-associated ancestry cluster had fewer N-insertions in productive TCRs than the approximately 650-donor mean. It was suggested by the authors that the approach could potentially be generalized to other disease states and immunological phenotypes. The classifier was reported to diagnose cytomegalovirus status with high specificity and sensitivity in both the original and validation cohorts. In an earlier analysis of about 540 of the donors, most TCR beta V segments were observed in productive rearrangements about 90% or about 30% of the time, broadly matching IMGT annotations. In a later analysis, some 17,000 TCR beta sequences were associated with specific HLA alleles at a false discovery rate of 0.05. Several of the top co-occurrence clusters appeared to be linked to parvovirus B19, influenza, CMV and Epstein-Barr virus, according to a later analysis. Because HLA typing was missing for some donors at each locus, association tests included only the typed subset. Some IMGT-functional V segments, including TRBV6-2 and TRBV6-3, could not be told apart with the 87-base-pair reads, so those segments were excluded. When HLA alleles, especially DR and DQ, strongly co-occurred, attributing TCR associations to individual alleles was difficult. Presence/absence analyses assumed roughly uniform sequencing depth across donors, an assumption that may not hold. In a later analysis, most CMV-associated TCR beta chains were found to appear HLA-restricted, with HLA associations seemingly driven largely by CMV exposure. A cluster of highly shared sequence variants was judged likely to represent a technical artifact of the sequencing pipeline.

To prepare the library, the immunoSEQ multiplex PCR assay was applied. For the multiplex PCR, a mixture combining 60 forward primers for TCR Vbeta segments and 13 reverse primers for TCR Jbeta segments was used. A multiplex PCR assay on genomic DNA amplified the CDR3 region of rearranged TCR beta genes. The Illumina HiSeq System was used to sequence the amplified TCR beta libraries as 87-base-pair reads. From the authors' description of their analysis: In a later analysis, roughly 80 million unique TCR beta chains were counted across the approximately 640 repertoires, and about 10 million of these chains were shared by at least two donors. To remove PCR and sequencing errors, raw reads were error-corrected and collapsed into unique sequences using a nearest-neighbor algorithm that merged closely related sequences. V, D and J gene segments were assigned by aligning CDR3 sequences to IMGT reference sequences. For a sequence to be retained, a match of at least six nucleotides to both a V gene segment and a J gene segment was required. Rearrangements were classified as productive when the CDR3 lacked stop codons and remained in frame with V and J, and all other rearrangements were classified as non-productive. Following IMGT convention, CDR3 was defined as the stretch from the second conserved V-encoded cysteine to the conserved J-encoded phenylalanine. In an earlier analysis of more than 550 of the donors, sequences lacking an unambiguous match to a single V gene segment were excluded. An earlier analysis of over 450 of the donors classified V segments as functional when productive rearrangements were above 56.7% and as segregating when the standard deviation between donors was above 5%. To diagnose cytomegalovirus status from the catalog of TCR beta chain sequences, a statistical classification framework was built. In a later analysis, V and J genes were assigned by comparing TCR nucleotide sequences against IMGT/GENE-DB human TR gene sequences. In a later analysis, CDR3 sequences and most-parsimonious VDJ recombination scenarios were assigned using the TCRdist pipeline. In a later analysis, each TCR beta chain was defined by its CDR3 amino acid sequence together with its V-gene family, and reads lacking a unique V-gene family were excluded. In a later analysis, nearly 600 highly shared, low-generation-probability nucleotide sequences were removed to address suspected cross-contamination and a sequencing artifact. In a later analysis, a clonal expansion index for each public chain was calculated from normalized within-repertoire ranks of inferred template counts. Generation probabilities in a later analysis came from a VDJ recombination model fitted to out-of-frame rearrangements, and those results were checked against IGoR. Hypergeometric tests were used in a later analysis to score TCR-TCR, TCR-HLA and TCR-CMV co-occurrence, with a repertoire-size bias correction applied to the TCR pairs. In a later analysis, false discovery rates were estimated by permuting HLA or CMV assignments 20 times. In a later analysis, co-occurring TCRs were grouped using DBSCAN, and TCRdist sequence similarity was added for clustering within HLA-allele-positive subsets. Repertoires with fewer than 30,000 or more than 120,000 public chains, plus five repertoires with anomalous nucleotide sharing, were excluded from co-occurrence clustering. TCRdb holds this immuneACCESS table with in-frame rearrangements only. Some clones are missing; in checked studies, unresolved V genes explain under half, and the rest has no known cause. That table furnishes V, J and clone size, whereas the DNA furnished D and trimming. This sample gives about 130,000 clones in total; over 70% of them show up just once. The ten largest make up over 2% of the sample.

A word on this clone: The antigen it binds to is not known. Per-nucleotide qualities are absent, and no much larger clonotype sits a single base away.

The CDR3 sequence holds 16 residues, the cysteine and phenylalanine included. The read is trimmed to its CDR3 DNA, 48 bases read in frame from base 1. V sheds 0 bases and J sheds 0 bases, leaving 13 bases between their ends. Reading the germline V gene gives CDR1 SGHRS and CDR2 YFSETQ. This receptor chain uses TRBV5-1 and TRBJ2-7, and possibly TRBD1, on 6 matching bases. The TCR sequence derives from a woman aged 40 to 55 in good health and CMV-seropositive. Sequenced material: PBMCs. The CDR3 corresponds to CASSLESGGSSYEQYF. The bases are TGCGCCAGCAGCTTGGAGAGTGGGGGCAGCTCCTACGAGCAGTACTTC.